This T cell receptor beta chain emerged from a study of CD8 T cells in ankylosing spondylitis. Comment on this clonotype: The antigen is undetermined.

There are 14 residues in the CDR3. Trimming took 2 bases from V and 6 from J, leaving 13 bases between them. Germline CDR1 and CDR2: SQVTM and ANQGSEA. A single record per CDR3 protein comes from TCRdb applying MiXCR to the 5' RACE reads. This sample carries roughly 370,000 distinct CDR3 sequences, 20% to 25% of them seen once, and the ten largest clones take about 15%. Study-wide results and limits: There was reportedly significant enrichment of clones that were disease-linked in matched ankylosing spondylitis synovial fluid. Roughly eight highly homologous variants made up a TCR beta motif that seemed to typify ankylosing spondylitis blood.

The sample consisted of blood, either unsorted or a sorted T cell fraction (not recorded which). This chain uses TRBV29-1 with TRBJ2-2; D is unresolved. This TCR was sampled from a male donor with ankylosing spondylitis. The CDR3 sequence is CSVEIGGGPGELFF. CDR3 in DNA: TGCAGCGTTGAAATCGGCGGCGGCCCCGGGGAGCTGTTTTTT.